The 31 T cell receptor beta chains in this list originate from one sample, sequenced in a study of blood T cell repertoires in COVID-19. Measured with immunoSEQ multiplex PCR; TCRdb has only the in-frame clones, and not every one. The sample has a few hundred thousand clones, approximately 82% seen once. Source material: peripheral blood. These receptors came from a woman aged 18-35 years with acute or convalescent COVID-19.

The chain is built from TRBV27 and TRBJ1-5, with a weak D call TRBD1 (5 bases). The CDR3 covers 16 residues. V was clipped by 3 bases and J by 1 base, with 13 bases between them. The germline V gene has CDR1 MNHEY and CDR2 SMNVEV (reference sequence). DNA of the CDR3: TGTGCCAGCAGTTTCGGGGGTAGATCGAGCAATCAGCCCCAGCATTTT. It yields the protein CASSFGGRSSNQPQHF.

The CDR3 protein is CASSLVQGRNTEAFF. CDR3 in DNA: TGTGCCAGCAGTTTAGTACAGGGGAGGAACACTGAAGCTTTCTTT. The rearrangement uses TRBV6-5 and TRBJ1-1; TRBD1 matches at 7 bases. The CDR3 sequence is 15 residues long. The V gene end was trimmed by 4 bases and the J gene end by 1 base; junction bases not matched to a gene: 6. Germline V CDR1 and CDR2: MNHEY, SVGAGI.

The V gene is TRBV3-1 (or the pseudogene TRBV3-2), the J gene TRBJ1-1, with D possibly matching TRBD1 (5 bases). This CDR3 spans 15 amino acids. Deletions cut 4 bases from V and 3 bases from J, with 15 bases between. CDR1 is LGHDT and CDR2 is YNNKEL in the germline V gene (reference sequence). The CDR3 here is CASSLEDSVYTEAFF. The CDR3 coding sequence is TGTGCCAGCAGCCTGGAAGACAGTGTATACACTGAAGCTTTCTTT.

This chain connects TRBV6-6 to TRBJ1-1; D not resolved. V shed 11 bases and J shed 3 bases, with 13 bases lying between them. Germline loops: CDR1 MNHNY, CDR2 SVGAGI (reference sequence). The CDR3 contains 12 residues. The CDR3 DNA is TGTGCCCATGGGGAGGTGGACACTGAAGCTTTCTTT. Amino acids: CAHGEVDTEAFF.

This chain joins TRBV28 and TRBJ2-1, with TRBD1 identical over 8 bases. The trim removed 7 bases at V and 7 bases at J, leaving 9 bases unmatched. The CDR3 extends over 14 amino acids. Germline CDR1 MDHEN, CDR2 SYDVKM. CDR3 DNA: TGTGCCAGCATAGGGGCAGGGGGCTGGAATGAGCAGTTCTTC. This translates into CASIGAGGWNEQFF.

This chain uses TRBV7-2 with TRBJ1-6; TRBD1 matches at 8 bases. CDR1 and CDR2 from the germline V gene are SGHTA and FQGNSA. CDR3 length equals 15 residues. V was pared by 5 bases and J by 5 bases, with 5 bases of the junction left unmatched. The DNA for the CDR3 is TGTGCCAGCAGCCCACAGACAGGGGATAATTCACCCCTCCACTTT. It codes for CASSPQTGDNSPLHF.

This clone was counted only a few times. The V and J genes are TRBV28 and TRBJ1-5; 10 nucleotides line up with TRBD1. CDR1 MDHEN and CDR2 SYDVKM come from the germline V gene. This CDR3 is 16 amino acids long. V was clipped by 3 bases and J by 5 bases; unmatched bases: 7. The CDR3 DNA reads TGTGCCAGCAGTTTTTTGGGACAGGGGTCCCATCAGCCCCAGCATTTT. This translates into CASSFLGQGSHQPQHF. The complete variable domain, with remaining parts taken from reference TRBV28 and TRBJ1-5, reads DVKVTQSSRYLVKRTGEKVFLECVQDMDHENMFWYRQDPGLGLRLIYFSYDVKMKEKGDIPEGYSVSREKKERFSLILESASTNQTSMYLCASSFLGQGSHQPQHFGDGTRLSIL.

The genes are TRBV27 and TRBJ2-7, with D possibly TRBD2 on 5 matching bases. Germline V gene data show CDR1 as MNHEY and CDR2 as SMNVEV (reference sequence). V was clipped by 4 bases and J by 3 bases, with 13 bases between them. This CDR3 is 14 amino acids long. CDR3 sequence (DNA): TGTGCCAGCAGTTCCGGACTCGCCGACTACGAGCAGTACTTC. It is translated as CASSSGLADYEQYF.

The chain recombines TRBV6-4 with TRBJ2-7; D perhaps matches TRBD1 (6 bases). CDR3 size: 14 residues. Germline CDR1 MRHNA, CDR2 SNTAGT. The V end was cut by 5 bases, the J end by 2 bases, with 13 bases between. The CDR3 sequence: CASSTGTYPYEQYF. The CDR3 DNA follows: TGTGCCAGCAGTACCGGGACATACCCCTACGAGCAGTACTTC.

This clone was seen more than once but under ten times. This chain joins TRBV2 and TRBJ2-1, with D maybe TRBD2 (6 bases). The CDR3 has 17 amino acids. Germline values: CDR1 SNHLY, CDR2 FYNNEI. Trimming took 7 bases from V and 3 from J, leaving 22 bases between them. The CDR3 region has the DNA TGTGCCAGCAATCAGGAGGGCAGAACTTGGTACTACAATGAGCAGTTCTTC. This translates into CASNQEGRTWYYNEQFF.

CDR3 loop: CASSPRTGPNSPLHF. CDR3 nucleotides: TGTGCCAGCTCACCACGGACAGGTCCTAATTCACCCCTCCACTTT. This chain uses TRBV18 with TRBJ1-6; 7 bases line up with TRBD1. V dropped 1 base and J dropped 6; count of bases not matched to a gene: 3. The CDR3 spans 15 residues. CDR1 and CDR2 from the germline V gene are KGHSH and LQKENI.

The J gene is TRBJ2-1, the V gene TRBV5-5, with TRBD1 identical over 8 bases. The CDR3 spans 20 residues. The J segment lost 6 bases and the V segment lost 0 bases, leaving 20 bases of the junction unmatched. Germline loops: CDR1 SGHKS, CDR2 YYEKEE (reference sequence). The CDR3 protein is CASSLVWGRGRSPSLNEQFF. The CDR3 nucleotides read TGTGCCAGCAGCTTGGTATGGGGCAGGGGGCGCTCCCCTAGCCTCAATGAGCAGTTCTTC.

The chain recombines TRBV6-5 with TRBJ2-7; TRBD2 aligns across 8 bases. Losses at the gene ends were 6 bases for V and 4 bases for J; bases not matched to a gene: 11. Germline-derived CDR1 and CDR2 are MNHEY and SVGAGI. The CDR3 has 15 residues. The CDR3 loop is CASSEDLAGGYEQYF. The CDR3 nucleotides are TGTGCCAGCAGCGAGGATCTAGCGGGCGGGTACGAGCAGTACTTC.

This chain links TRBV29-1 with TRBJ2-5, with TRBD2 identical over 7 bases. Germline CDR1 and CDR2: SQVTM and ANQGSEA. CDR3 length: 13 amino acids. The junction had 2 bases not matched to a gene; V was cut back by 3 bases and J by 1 base. Here the CDR3 DNA reads TGCAGCGTTGAGGCTAGCGGCCAAGAGACCCAGTACTTC. Residues: CSVEASGQETQYF.

The rearrangement joins TRBV7-2 to TRBJ2-7; D gene uncertain. Germline assignment: CDR1 SGHTA and CDR2 FQGNSA. V was pared by 5 bases and J by 1 base, with 9 bases between. This CDR3 region has 13 residues. DNA for the CDR3: TGTGCCAGCAGCAAGAGTAATTCCTACGAGCAGTACTTC. Its translation: CASSKSNSYEQYF.

In this sample, this clone turned up once. Other DNA sequences of this sample code for an identical CDR3. The chain couples TRBV12-3 or TRBV12-4 to TRBJ1-1; D is possibly TRBD1 (6 bases). The CDR3 spans 13 residues. Trimming took 5 bases from V and 1 from J, leaving 8 bases between them. CDR3 nucleotide sequence: TGTGCCAGCAGTCTACAGGGGAACACTGAAGCTTTCTTT. Protein product: CASSLQGNTEAFF.

V gene TRBV19 combines with J gene TRBJ1-5, with D unresolved. Looked up from germline, CDR1 is LNHDA and CDR2 is SQIVND (reference sequence). The CDR3 runs 15 residues. Between the trimmed V and J ends, which lost 4 bases and 1 base, there was a span of 11 bases. The DNA of the CDR3 is TGTGCCAGTAGTAGGGGAGACCTGAGCAATCAGCCCCAGCATTTT. Translated, it gives CASSRGDLSNQPQHF.

The V and J genes are TRBV7-9 and TRBJ2-1; 11 positions match TRBD2. Germline-derived CDR1 and CDR2 are SEHNR and FQNEAQ (reference sequence). V was clipped by 0 bases and J by 7 bases; unmatched bases: 8. This CDR3 comprises 17 residues. In nucleotides, the CDR3 is TGTGCCAGCAGCTTAGCCCCGACTAGCGGGATCGGGAATGAGCAGTTCTTC. Translated, it gives CASSLAPTSGIGNEQFF.

This chain links TRBV7-2 with TRBJ1-5; tentative D call: TRBD1 (5 bases). The CDR3 consists of 15 residues. Germline lookup yields CDR1 SGHTA and CDR2 FQGNSA. V shed 5 bases and J shed 3 bases, with 14 bases lying between them. The CDR3 loop is CASSPTGTINQPQHF. The CDR3 DNA sequence: TGTGCCAGCAGCCCAACCGGGACTATCAATCAGCCCCAGCATTTT.

V is TRBV19 and J is TRBJ1-1, with D unclear. The CDR3 totals 13 residues. Germline CDR1 and CDR2: LNHDA and SQIVND (reference sequence). Trimming removed 2 bases from V and 4 bases from J, with 8 bases in between. This CDR3 is CASSISISTEAFF. The CDR3, as DNA: TGTGCCAGTAGTATAAGCATATCCACTGAAGCTTTCTTT.

The gene calls are TRBV7-2 and TRBJ2-7; D is possibly TRBD1 (5 bases). Per the germline V gene, CDR1 is SGHTA and CDR2 is FQGNSA. This CDR3 comprises 14 residues. Trimming stripped 4 bases from V and 5 bases from J, with 15 bases between. The CDR3: CASSSFRVVNEQYF. The CDR3 region has the DNA TGTGCCAGCAGCTCATTCAGGGTAGTCAACGAGCAGTACTTC.

The V and J genes are TRBV9 and TRBJ2-1, with 10 bases matching TRBD2. This CDR3 has 17 residues. CDR1 and CDR2 (germline): SGDLS, YYNGEE. The ends lost 3 bases at V and 9 bases at J; junction bases unmatched: 15. This chain's CDR3 is CASSAEPGLAYGLEQFF. The DNA for the CDR3 is TGTGCCAGCAGCGCCGAACCGGGACTAGCGTATGGTCTTGAGCAGTTCTTC.

The V gene is TRBV28, the J gene TRBJ2-1; D gene ambiguous. CDR3 size: 16 residues. Per germline, CDR1 MDHEN and CDR2 SYDVKM. V was cut by 5 bases and J by 3 bases, with 17 bases left in between. CDR3 residues: CASSPQFGPVYNEQFF. DNA for the CDR3: TGTGCCAGCAGTCCACAGTTTGGGCCAGTCTACAATGAGCAGTTCTTC. Supplemented by reference TRBV28 and TRBJ2-1, the full variable domain reads DVKVTQSSRYLVKRTGEKVFLECVQDMDHENMFWYRQDPGLGLRLIYFSYDVKMKEKGDIPEGYSVSREKKERFSLILESASTNQTSMYLCASSPQFGPVYNEQFFGPGTRLTVL.

This clone was seen a single time. The genes are TRBV2 and TRBJ2-7; 15 nucleotides match TRBD2. This CDR3 spans 17 amino acids. With 7 bases clipped from V and 0 bases from J, the junction kept 7 bases outside the gene matches. CDR1 is SNHLY and CDR2 is FYNNEI in the germline V gene. The CDR3 DNA reads TGTGCCAGCAAGGGCGGACTAGCGGGAGGGGCCTCCTACGAGCAGTACTTC. It codes for CASKGGLAGGASYEQYF.

V usage is TRBV5-1 and J usage is TRBJ2-1; 8 bases match TRBD2. The V segment lost 9 bases and the J segment 14 bases; nucleotides outside the gene matches: 22. The CDR3 runs to 15 residues. The germline V gene encodes CDR1 SGHRS and CDR2 YFSETQ. CDR3 loop: CATQPRGLGIQIKFF. In DNA, the CDR3 is TGCGCCACTCAGCCCCGGGGACTAGGGATACAGATTAAGTTCTTC.

J is TRBJ1-5 and V is TRBV19, with unresolved D. This CDR3 spans 15 amino acids. The V gene's germline CDR1 is LNHDA and CDR2 SQIVND (reference sequence). Trimming cost V 1 base and J 4 bases, with 11 bases left between them. This CDR3 reads CASSIAVRVNQPQHF. The CDR3 nucleotides are TGTGCCAGTAGTATAGCCGTCCGGGTGAATCAGCCCCAGCATTTT.

The chain combines TRBV6-2 or TRBV6-3 with TRBJ1-5, with D tentatively TRBD1 (6 bases). Germline CDR1 and CDR2: MNHEY and SVGEGT. Trimming left V 5 bases short and J 9 bases short, with 20 bases between. This CDR3 has 15 amino acids. The CDR3 DNA reads as TGTGCCAGCAGTGGGGACCGGGACACCGTGCCGCCCCAGCATTTT. It translates to CASSGDRDTVPPQHF.

This clone was recorded a few times. The J gene is TRBJ1-2, the V gene TRBV5-4; TRBD1 matches 8 bases. The length of the CDR3 is 15 residues. V dropped 4 bases and J dropped 5; count of bases not matched to a gene: 10. Per the germline V gene, CDR1 is SGHNT and CDR2 is YYREEE (reference sequence). Here the CDR3 reads CASSIDRGSLYGYTF. In nucleotides, the CDR3 is TGTGCCAGCAGCATAGACAGGGGTTCGTTGTATGGCTACACCTTC.

The chain links TRBV7-2 to TRBJ2-5; 11 nucleotides align to TRBD2. V shed 4 bases, J shed 3 bases, and the junction held 4 bases outside the gene matches. CDR3 length: 15 residues. The germline V gene encodes CDR1 SGHTA and CDR2 FQGNSA. CDR3 in amino acids: CASSSSTSGKETQYF. CDR3 nucleotides: TGTGCCAGCAGCTCGTCGACTAGCGGGAAAGAGACCCAGTACTTC.

The chain has TRBV5-1 and TRBJ2-1; D is possibly TRBD1 (6 bases). The CDR3 has 16 amino acids. The V and J ends lost 0 bases and 8 bases respectively, with 18 bases between them. Per germline, CDR1 SGHRS and CDR2 YFSETQ. The CDR3 reads CASSLATHLGGDEQFF. The CDR3 coding sequence is TGCGCCAGCAGCTTGGCCACACACCTAGGGGGTGATGAGCAGTTCTTC.

This chain links TRBV24-1 with TRBJ2-1; 12 nucleotides match TRBD2. With V trimmed by 3 bases and J by 6 bases, 8 bases remained unmatched. CDR1 is KGHDR, CDR2 SFDVKD, per germline. The CDR3 runs to 17 residues. The CDR3 protein is CATSDTSTSGSINEQFF. CDR3 DNA sequence: TGTGCCACCAGTGATACTTCGACTAGCGGGAGTATCAATGAGCAGTTCTTC.